Each of the 19 T cell receptor beta chains below was sequenced from the same sample in a study of glioma-infiltrating T cells after dendritic cell vaccination. The time point is: after dendritic cell vaccination, including at tumor progression/relapse. Data came from immunoSEQ multiplex PCR; TCRdb stores just in-frame clones and leaves some out. Of 50,000 to 75,000 clones listed, 85% to 90% were seen once; the top ten hold around 8.5%. The source was blood, collected after dendritic cell vaccination. These receptors originate from a human donor with glioblastoma.

The V and J genes are TRBV6-5 and TRBJ1-6; 7 bases line up with TRBD1. Germline values: CDR1 MNHEY, CDR2 SVGAGI. Trimming cost V 8 bases and J 7 bases; bases outside gene matches: 8. The length of the CDR3 is 14 residues. The CDR3 loop is CASRQGQWNSPLHF. Here the CDR3 DNA reads TGTGCCAGCCGACAGGGACAATGGAATTCACCCCTCCACTTT.

Many counts were recorded for this clone. V is TRBV11-3 and J is TRBJ2-7, with a tentative D call TRBD1 (5 bases). Trimming took off 5 bases at V and 2 bases at J, with 13 bases between the two ends. The germline V gene encodes CDR1 SGHNT and CDR2 YENEEA. The CDR3 totals 14 residues. As DNA, the CDR3 is TGTGCCAGCAGCCTGGACATTCCCCCCTACGAGCAGTACTTC. Its translation is CASSLDIPPYEQYF.

The V and J genes are TRBV7-3 and TRBJ1-2; possibly TRBD1 for D (5 bases). Germline V gene lookup returns CDR1 SGHTA and CDR2 FQGTGA. Trimming removed 2 bases at V and 2 bases at J, with 9 bases between. There are 14 residues in the CDR3. CDR3 residues: CASSLFKGNYGYTF. The CDR3 bases are TGTGCCAGCAGCTTATTTAAGGGGAACTATGGCTACACCTTC.

The rearrangement uses TRBV5-5 and TRBJ1-1; D call uncertain. CDR1 is SGHKS, CDR2 YYEKEE, per germline (reference sequence). V lost 4 bases, J lost 0 bases, and 16 bases lay in between. The CDR3 is made up of 16 amino acids. The CDR3 DNA reads as TGTGCCAGCAGCCCTAGATTGGTCGGTCTGAACACTGAAGCTTTCTTT. This gives the protein CASSPRLVGLNTEAFF.

This sequence joins TRBV5-6 and TRBJ1-1; 7 positions match TRBD1. Trimming at V came to 4 bases and at J to 0 bases, leaving 3 bases not matched to a gene. The CDR3 runs 14 residues. From germline, CDR1 is SGHDT and CDR2 YYEEEE. The CDR3 DNA reads TGTGCCAGCAGCCTAGGGGGCCTGAACACTGAAGCTTTCTTT. Translation gives CASSLGGLNTEAFF.

This rearrangement joins TRBV5-1 to TRBJ2-3, with 8 bases that match TRBD2. The CDR3 length is 15 residues. After removal of 3 bases from V and 6 bases from J, the junction contained 9 bases not matched to a gene. The V gene's germline CDR1 is SGHRS and CDR2 YFSETQ. CDR3 region: CASSSSRGGGDTQYF. The CDR3 DNA sequence: TGCGCCAGCAGCTCCTCTCGGGGGGGCGGTGATACGCAGTATTTT.

J is TRBJ1-5 and V is TRBV7-6, with D perhaps matching TRBD1 (5 bases). The V and J ends lost 1 base and 9 bases respectively, with 13 bases between them. CDR3 length: 14 residues. In germline, CDR1 is SGHVS, CDR2 FNYEAQ. The CDR3 DNA follows: TGTGCCAGCAGCTTAGGGACGGGGGGGTGGCCCCAGCATTTT. Protein product: CASSLGTGGWPQHF.

This rearrangement joins TRBV9 to TRBJ2-5; 8 nucleotides line up with TRBD2. J gave up 5 bases and V 4 bases, and 13 bases lay outside the gene matches. The CDR3 extends over 16 amino acids. Germline assignment: CDR1 SGDLS and CDR2 YYNGEE. CDR3 DNA sequence: TGTGCCAGCAGCCTTAGGGCGGGGGGTATACAGGAGACCCAGTACTTC. Its protein is CASSLRAGGIQETQYF.

The chain uses TRBV9 and TRBJ2-7, with 7 bases lining up with TRBD1. Germline-derived CDR1 and CDR2 are SGDLS and YYNGEE. This CDR3 comprises 14 residues. Trimming took 4 bases from V and 0 from J; bases not matched to a gene: 4. CDR3 DNA sequence: TGTGCCAGCAGCCCGGGACAGAGCTCCTACGAGCAGTACTTC. Translated: CASSPGQSSYEQYF.

J is TRBJ2-5 and V is TRBV28; 7 bases fit TRBD1. After removal of 2 bases from V and 7 bases from J, the junction contained 7 bases not matched to a gene. CDR3 length: 14 amino acids. The germline V gene encodes CDR1 MDHEN and CDR2 SYDVKM. Written as DNA, the CDR3 is TGTGCCAGCAGTTTAGCACAGGGGCGGTGGACCCAGTACTTC. Translating gives CASSLAQGRWTQYF.

A word on this clone: The junction departs from germline at one end; a sequencing error may be responsible. The chain recombines TRBV2 with TRBJ2-7; possibly TRBD2 for D (6 bases). The germline CDR1 and CDR2 sequences are SNHLY and FYNNEI. The CDR3 sequence is 14 residues long. The CDR3 loop is CASSEGRIPGETFF. The CDR3 DNA is TGTGCCAGCAGTGAGGGTAGGATTCCGGGGGAAACTTTCTTC.

The chain uses TRBV15 and TRBJ1-3; perhaps TRBD1 as D (5 bases). This CDR3 contains 15 residues. V was trimmed by 1 base and J by 4 bases, leaving 11 bases between them. CDR1 and CDR2 from the germline V gene are LNHNV and YYDKDF (reference sequence). Here the CDR3 reads CATSRATTVGNTIYF. Here the CDR3 DNA reads TGTGCCACCAGCAGAGCCACGACAGTAGGAAACACCATATATTTT. Supplemented by reference TRBV15 and TRBJ1-3, the full variable domain reads DAMVIQNPRYQVTQFGKPVTLSCSQTLNHNVMYWYQQKSSQAPKLLFHYYDKDFNNEADTPDNFQSRRPNTSFCFLDIRSPGLGDTAMYLCATSRATTVGNTIYFGEGSWLTVV.

This clone was found a few times. The genes are TRBV29-1 and TRBJ1-2; 7 nucleotides line up with TRBD1. The CDR3 runs 11 residues. Germline values: CDR1 SQVTM, CDR2 ANQGSEA. The junction had 5 bases not matched to a gene; V was cut back by 7 bases and J by 6 bases. Here the CDR3 reads CSEGTANGYTF. For the CDR3, the DNA is TGCAGCGAAGGGACAGCAAATGGCTACACCTTC.

This clone has only a few counts. The chain combines TRBV27 with TRBJ2-7; possible D gene TRBD2, 6 bases. Germline V gene lookup returns CDR1 MNHEY and CDR2 SMNVEV (reference sequence). Trimming shortened V by 4 bases and J by 2 bases, and 12 bases separated the two germline ends. The CDR3 has 14 amino acids. CDR3 DNA: TGTGCCAGCAGTTACTCGGGGACTGCCTACGAGCAGTACTTC. As protein: CASSYSGTAYEQYF.

The CDR3 reads CASSLPGATEAFF. CDR3 in DNA: TGTGCCAGCAGCCTCCCAGGCGCCACTGAAGCTTTCTTT. The chain has TRBV11-2 and TRBJ1-1; no firm D call. The CDR3 consists of 13 residues. Per germline, CDR1 SGHAT and CDR2 FQNNGV. The V and J ends lost 5 bases and 4 bases respectively, with 11 bases between them.

The V and J genes are TRBV7-2 and TRBJ1-2, with 8 bases matching TRBD1. The CDR3 consists of 14 residues. The germline CDR1 and CDR2 sequences are SGHTA and FQGNSA. V trimming: 4 bases; J trimming: 3 bases; junction bases outside the gene matches: 4. CDR3 in amino acids: CASSSDRGYYGYTF. CDR3 nucleotides: TGTGCCAGCAGCTCCGACAGGGGATACTATGGCTACACCTTC.

A few counts support this clone. This rearrangement joins TRBV19 to TRBJ1-4; 10 bases are shared with TRBD1. CDR3 length: 14 residues. V lost 9 bases to trimming and J lost 8 bases; unmatched junction nucleotides: 9. CDR1 and CDR2 (germline): LNHDA, SQIVND (reference sequence). CDR3 sequence reads: CARNDRGHREKLFF. The CDR3 DNA reads TGTGCCAGAAACGACAGGGGGCATAGAGAAAAACTGTTTTTT. Using reference TRBV19 and TRBJ1-4 for the parts outside the CDR3, the full variable domain is DGGITQSPKYLFRKEGQNVTLSCEQNLNHDAMYWYRQDPGQGLRLIYYSQIVNDFQKGDIAEGYSVSREKKESFPLTVTSAQKNPTAFYLCARNDRGHREKLFFGSGTQLSVL.

The V call is TRBV11-2, the J call TRBJ2-3; possibly TRBD1 for D (6 bases). Per germline, CDR1 SGHAT and CDR2 FQNNGV. Trimming cost V 1 base and J 7 bases, with 18 bases left between them. The CDR3 totals 16 residues. DNA for the CDR3: TGTGCCAGCAGCTTAGGTAGCTGGGGGCTGACTAATACGCAGTATTTT. Amino acids: CASSLGSWGLTNTQYF.

J is TRBJ2-7 and V is TRBV23-1; TRBD2 is a possible D gene (6 bases). TRBV23-1 is flagged as an ORF with uncertain function. The CDR3 spans 14 residues. V was cut by 8 bases and J by 3 bases, with 17 bases left in between. This CDR3 is CASQPGGANYEQYF. CDR3 in DNA: TGCGCCAGCCAGCCCGGAGGGGCAAACTACGAGCAGTACTTC.